Listed below are T cell receptor beta chains from one sample, sequenced in a study of T cell responses to AZD1222 COVID-19 vaccine. Method: immunoSEQ multiplex PCR; TCRdb's copy keeps in-frame clones and lacks some. The sample holds 150,000 or so clones; approximately 91% are singletons and the top ten take less than 1.6%. The input for sequencing was peripheral blood, taken 28 days after the second AZD1222 dose. The receptors here all came from an adult who received the AZD1222 COVID-19 vaccine. The CDR3 runs from the conserved cysteine through the conserved F or W. Each record gives: J gene, D gene, clone size, V gene, CDR3 DNA, CDR3 protein. D genes are given only for firm matches. Rows give clone size only sometimes, using once, few, many, or a class for an expanded clone.

J gene: TRBJ2-1
D gene: NA
clone size: NA
V gene: TRBV21-1
CDR3 DNA: TGTGCCAGCAGCAATTTTGACGTGAATCGGGGACTAGCGGGGAGACCTTACAATGAGCAGTTCTTC
CDR3 protein: CASSNFDVNRGLAGRPYNEQFF

J gene: TRBJ1-1
D gene: NA
clone size: NA
V gene: TRBV19
CDR3 DNA: TGTGCCAGTAGTCCGGACGCAATAACGGCTTTCTTT
CDR3 protein: CASSPDAITAFF

J gene: TRBJ1-2
D gene: NA
clone size: NA
V gene: TRBV5-1
CDR3 DNA: TGCGCCAGCAGCTTGGTAACAGAGGGAGCCTATGGCTACACCTTC
CDR3 protein: CASSLVTEGAYGYTF

J gene: TRBJ1-2
D gene: NA
clone size: NA
V gene: TRBV14
CDR3 DNA: TGTGCCAGCAGCCAAGGTCCGGGATACTATGGCTACACCTTC
CDR3 protein: CASSQGPGYYGYTF

J gene: TRBJ1-6
D gene: NA
clone size: once
V gene: TRBV30
CDR3 DNA: TGTGCCTGGAGTGGAGAGGGGGTCCATAATTCACCCCTCCACTTT
CDR3 protein: CAWSGEGVHNSPLHF

J gene: TRBJ2-5
D gene: TRBD2
clone size: NA
V gene: TRBV19
CDR3 DNA: TGTGCCAGTAGTATACTCTCCACTAGCGGGATACAAGAGACCCAGTACTTC
CDR3 protein: CASSILSTSGIQETQYF

J gene: TRBJ1-2
D gene: NA
clone size: NA
V gene: TRBV27
CDR3 DNA: TGTGCCAGCAGTTTAGCCCAAAGACGGGGGCTCTATGGCTACACCTTC
CDR3 protein: CASSLAQRRGLYGYTF

J gene: TRBJ1-2
D gene: NA
clone size: NA
V gene: TRBV13
CDR3 DNA: TGTGCCAGCAGCTTAGCAGTGCCTTCTAACTATGGCTACACCTTC
CDR3 protein: CASSLAVPSNYGYTF

J gene: TRBJ2-7
D gene: NA
clone size: NA
V gene: TRBV24-1
CDR3 DNA: TGTGCCACCAGTGGGCTCGACAACTCCTACGAGCAGTACTTC
CDR3 protein: CATSGLDNSYEQYF

J gene: TRBJ1-5
D gene: NA
clone size: once
V gene: TRBV30
CDR3 DNA: TGTGCCTGGGCCCGGGGGCGCGATCAGCCCCAGCATTTT
CDR3 protein: CAWARGRDQPQHF

J gene: TRBJ1-2
D gene: NA
clone size: once
V gene: TRBV12-3/TRBV12-4
CDR3 DNA: TGTGCCAGCAGTTTTAGCAGGATCGGCACCTTC
CDR3 protein: CASSFSRIGTF

J gene: TRBJ1-4
D gene: TRBD1
clone size: NA
V gene: TRBV7-7
CDR3 DNA: TGTGCTAGCAGCCCTGGGACAGGGAATGAAAAACTGTTTTTT
CDR3 protein: CASSPGTGNEKLFF

J gene: TRBJ1-5
D gene: TRBD1
clone size: NA
V gene: TRBV13
CDR3 DNA: TGTGCCAGCAGCTCCGGGACAGACGATCAGCCCCAGCATTTT
CDR3 protein: CASSSGTDDQPQHF

J gene: TRBJ1-5
D gene: TRBD1
clone size: NA
V gene: TRBV30
CDR3 DNA: TGTGCCTGGAGTGTACGAGGGACAGGGGTCAATCAGCCCCAGCATTTT
CDR3 protein: CAWSVRGTGVNQPQHF

J gene: TRBJ1-5
D gene: NA
clone size: NA
V gene: TRBV2
CDR3 DNA: TGTGCCAGCAGTTTAATGGGGGCGAATCAGCCCCAGCATTTT
CDR3 protein: CASSLMGANQPQHF

J gene: TRBJ1-2
D gene: TRBD1
clone size: NA
V gene: TRBV5-4
CDR3 DNA: TGTGCCAGCAGCTCGGGGACAGGAATTTTATCTGGCTACACCTTC
CDR3 protein: CASSSGTGILSGYTF

J gene: TRBJ1-5
D gene: NA
clone size: NA
V gene: TRBV2
CDR3 DNA: TGTGCCAGCAGTGAGCAAGTCCTTAGCAATCAGCCCCAGCATTTT
CDR3 protein: CASSEQVLSNQPQHF

J gene: TRBJ1-2
D gene: TRBD1
clone size: NA
V gene: TRBV28
CDR3 DNA: TGTGCCAGCAGGTCCGACAGGGTTGCAGGCTACACCTTC
CDR3 protein: CASRSDRVAGYTF

J gene: TRBJ1-2
D gene: NA
clone size: NA
V gene: TRBV28
CDR3 DNA: TGTGCCAGCAGACTACAGGGTCTCTATGGCTACACCTTC
CDR3 protein: CASRLQGLYGYTF

J gene: TRBJ1-2
D gene: NA
clone size: NA
V gene: TRBV3-1/TRBV3-2
CDR3 DNA: TGTGCCAGCAGCCAAGGTGGGGGATCCTATGGCTACACCTTC
CDR3 protein: CASSQGGGSYGYTF

J gene: TRBJ1-2
D gene: NA
clone size: NA
V gene: TRBV6-5
CDR3 DNA: TGTGCCAGCATTGGGACAAGGCCGTGGGGCACCTTC
CDR3 protein: CASIGTRPWGTF

J gene: TRBJ2-3
D gene: TRBD2
clone size: NA
V gene: TRBV6-2/TRBV6-3
CDR3 DNA: TGTGCCAGCAGTATGGCCCTAGCGGGAGAAACAGATACGCAGTATTTT
CDR3 protein: CASSMALAGETDTQYF

J gene: TRBJ1-1
D gene: TRBD1
clone size: once
V gene: TRBV19
CDR3 DNA: TGTGCCAGTAGCCAGGGGGCTGAAGCTTTCTTT
CDR3 protein: CASSQGAEAFF